These 26 T cell receptor beta chains were all obtained from the same sample, sequenced in a study of T-cell memory formation after mild COVID-19. Each CDR3 protein gets one entry after TCRdb re-called the 5' RACE reads with MiXCR. The sample lists roughly 130,000 distinct CDR3 sequences, 15% to 20% occurring once. Specimen: PBMCs or a T cell subset sorted from them (not recorded which). Source of these receptors: a young man who had mild COVID-19 (a few samples of this study predate the infection). Cell type and time point are not known.

The chain links TRBV11-2 to TRBJ2-5; D call uncertain. V lost 6 bases to trimming and J lost 5 bases, with 10 bases between them. This CDR3 has 12 amino acids. Germline V lookup: CDR1 SGHAT, CDR2 FQNNGV. The CDR3 loop is CASSLLEETQYF. CDR3 DNA: TGTGCCAGCAGTTTGTTGGAGGAGACCCAGTACTTC.

This chain uses TRBV4-1 with TRBJ2-1, with D hard to call. The J call may be faulty, since TRBJ2-5 better matches the DNA end. The CDR3 loop spans 11 amino acids. Per the germline V gene, CDR1 is MGHRA and CDR2 is YSYEKL. The CDR3 sequence is CASSQGRTQYF. The CDR3 bases are TGCGCCAGCAGCCAAGGGCGGACCCAGTACTTC.

This clonotype was observed a few times. This chain connects TRBV10-3 to TRBJ1-4; no clear D. CDR3 size: 13 residues. Trimming removed 6 bases at V and 8 bases at J, with 13 bases between. From germline, CDR1 is ENHRY and CDR2 SYGVKD. The CDR3 is CAISASFREKLFF. CDR3 DNA: TGTGCCATCAGCGCCTCGTTCCGGGAAAAACTGTTTTTT.

This clonotype was counted only a few times. V gene TRBV7-2 combines with J gene TRBJ2-1; 9 bases align to TRBD2. Germline V gene lookup returns CDR1 SGHTA and CDR2 FQGNSA. V lost 4 bases, J lost 7 bases, and 11 bases stayed unmatched. There are 16 residues in the CDR3. CDR3 in DNA: TGTGCCAGCAGCTACAGTAGCGGGGGTGGTTCGAATGAGCAGTTCTTC. Encoded protein: CASSYSSGGGSNEQFF.

This clonotype was recorded once. The junction differs from germline at one of its ends, possibly a read error. The chain carries TRBV7-9 and TRBJ1-6, with unresolved D. The CDR3 runs to 14 residues. Germline CDR1 reads SEHNR; CDR2 reads FQNEAQ (reference sequence). CDR3 nucleotides: TGTGCAAGCAGCTTAGAAAACTCCGGGGCACCCCTCCACTTT. Translation: CASSLENSGAPLHF.

V usage is TRBV28 and J usage is TRBJ2-3; 8 bases line up with TRBD2. CDR1 is MDHEN and CDR2 is SYDVKM in the germline V gene. The CDR3 covers 17 residues. V was pared by 5 bases and J by 6 bases, with 16 bases of the junction left unmatched. The CDR3 spells CASSPTGGGPATDTQYF. CDR3 DNA: TGTGCCAGCAGTCCCACGGGGGGGGGTCCCGCAACTGATACGCAGTATTTT.

This rearrangement joins TRBV6-6 to TRBJ2-5, with D unresolved. V was shortened by 5 bases and J by 2 bases, with 9 bases between the two germline ends. Per the germline V gene, CDR1 is MNHNY and CDR2 is SVGAGI (reference sequence). The length of the CDR3 is 13 residues. CDR3 DNA: TGTGCCAGCAGTCAGGAGATACAAGAGACCCAGTACTTC. This encodes CASSQEIQETQYF.

J is TRBJ1-1 and V is TRBV10-3; the D gene is possibly TRBD1 (6 bases). V was cut by 4 bases and J by 1 base, with 10 bases left in between. This CDR3 has 14 residues. The V gene's germline CDR1 is ENHRY and CDR2 SYGVKD. The CDR3 DNA follows: TGTGCCATCAGTGCCACAGGGACGAACACTGAAGCTTTCTTT. Amino acid sequence: CAISATGTNTEAFF.

This rearrangement joins TRBV7-9 to TRBJ2-1; a possible D gene is TRBD2 (6 bases). The CDR3 has 14 residues. V lost 8 bases to trimming and J lost 4 bases, with 15 bases between them. CDR1 is SEHNR and CDR2 is FQNEAQ in the germline V gene (reference sequence). As DNA, the CDR3 is TGTGCCAGCCTGGGGACGGGGGATTACAATGAGCAGTTCTTC. It yields the protein CASLGTGDYNEQFF.

This chain connects TRBV3-1 to TRBJ2-3; 12 bases are shared with TRBD2. Trimming removed 1 base from V and 5 bases from J; junction bases left unmatched: 7. Germline V gives CDR1 LGHDT, CDR2 YNNKEL (reference sequence). The length of the CDR3 is 17 residues. CDR3 DNA: TGTGCCAGCAGCCAAGTAACTACTAGCGGGGGGATAGATACGCAGTATTTT. This gives the protein CASSQVTTSGGIDTQYF.

A few counts support this clonotype. V and J are TRBV6-2 or TRBV6-3 and TRBJ2-7; a possible D gene is TRBD1 (6 bases). CDR1 is MNHEY, CDR2 SVGEGT, per germline. Trimming took off 2 bases at V and 6 bases at J, with 14 bases between the two ends. The CDR3 contains 14 residues. CDR3 sequence reads: CASSYRGSSVEQYV. In DNA form, the CDR3 reads TGTGCCAGCAGTTACAGGGGGTCCAGCGTCGAGCAGTACGTC.

V is TRBV4-1 and J is TRBJ1-2; no clear D gene. V was clipped by 0 bases and J by 4 bases, with 6 bases between them. Germline V gene sequence: CDR1 MGHRA, CDR2 YSYEKL. The CDR3 is 13 residues long. The CDR3 DNA sequence: TGCGCCAGCAGCCAAGAAGAAAGCTATGGCTACACCTTC. Residues: CASSQEESYGYTF.

The chain uses TRBV19 and TRBJ1-2; D remains ambiguous. CDR1 and CDR2 from the germline V gene are LNHDA and SQIVND (reference sequence). The CDR3 is made up of 13 amino acids. V was clipped by 5 bases and J by 9 bases, with 16 bases between them. The CDR3 DNA reads TGTGCCAGTAGTTCCCTCCCGGGCCGTCGCTACACCTTC. This sequence encodes CASSSLPGRRYTF.

V and J are TRBV5-6 and TRBJ1-1, with unresolved D. The CDR3 length is 13 residues. Germline V gene sequence: CDR1 SGHDT, CDR2 YYEEEE. V was shortened by 0 bases and J by 6 bases, with 9 bases between the two germline ends. The DNA for the CDR3 is TGTGCCAGCAGCTTGGGGCAGATAGCTGAAGCTTTCTTT. This encodes CASSLGQIAEAFF.

This chain joins TRBV2 and TRBJ2-4; 8 bases map to TRBD1. This CDR3 has 14 amino acids. The J segment lost 5 bases and the V segment lost 6 bases, leaving 6 bases of the junction unmatched. The germline gives CDR1 SNHLY, CDR2 FYNNEI. The CDR3 loop reads CASSFNRGENIQYF. CDR3 bases: TGTGCCAGCAGCTTTAACAGGGGGGAAAACATTCAGTACTTC.

For the CDR3, the DNA is TGTGCCAGCAGGGAGACAGGGCCCTTCTATGGCTACACCTTC. Encoded protein: CASRETGPFYGYTF. This chain uses TRBV6-6 with TRBJ1-2, with TRBD1 matching over 7 bases. The CDR3 has 14 residues. Trimming took 6 bases from V and 4 from J; bases not matched to a gene: 8. Germline V gene sequence: CDR1 MNHNY, CDR2 SVGAGI (reference sequence).

This chain links TRBV7-3 with TRBJ1-1, with D unclear. This CDR3 has 14 residues. CDR1 and CDR2 from the germline V gene are SGHTA and FQGTGA. V was shortened by 5 bases and J by 0 bases, with 10 bases between the two germline ends. The CDR3 spells CASSLARLNTEAFF. The CDR3 coding sequence is TGTGCCAGCAGCCTGGCCAGATTGAACACTGAAGCTTTCTTT.

This chain links TRBV20-1 with TRBJ1-2; TRBD1 agrees at 9 bases. Germline CDR1 DFQATT, CDR2 SNEGSKA (reference sequence). J gave up 2 bases and V 2 bases, and 3 bases lay outside the gene matches. The CDR3 is 14 amino acids. This CDR3 reads CSARLDRGNYGYTF. For the CDR3, the DNA is TGCAGTGCTAGACTGGACAGGGGCAACTATGGCTACACCTTC.

This clonotype has only a few counts. The V call is TRBV5-1, the J call TRBJ2-1; 8 nucleotides match TRBD1. The CDR3 is 15 residues long. V was clipped by 5 bases and J by 7 bases; unmatched bases: 11. The germline V gene encodes CDR1 SGHRS and CDR2 YFSETQ. The CDR3 spells CASRTATGERNEQFF. Written as DNA, the CDR3 is TGCGCCAGCAGAACCGCGACAGGGGAAAGGAATGAGCAGTTCTTC.

This clonotype was picked up a small number of times. The chain couples TRBV20-1 to TRBJ2-7; no definite D call. V shed 0 bases and J shed 3 bases, with 3 bases lying between them. Germline V gene data show CDR1 as DFQATT and CDR2 as SNEGSKA (reference sequence). The CDR3 consists of 11 residues. The CDR3 coding sequence is TGCAGTGCTAGAGATAGCTACGAGCAGTACTTC. Protein product: CSARDSYEQYF.

This clonotype was recorded a few times. CDR3 nucleotide sequence: TGCAGTGCTAGAGAGAGGAGCGAGACCCAGTACTTC. Amino acid sequence: CSARERSETQYF. V usage is TRBV20-1 and J usage is TRBJ2-5, with D unclear. Germline CDR1 reads DFQATT; CDR2 reads SNEGSKA (reference sequence). Trimming removed 0 bases at V and 5 bases at J, with 7 bases between. The CDR3 contains 12 residues.

This chain joins TRBV7-2 and TRBJ2-2; no reliable D call. Germline lookup yields CDR1 SGHTA and CDR2 FQGNSA. The CDR3 loop spans 16 amino acids. Trimming took 0 bases from V and 5 from J, leaving 13 bases between them. CDR3 protein: CASSLAWVASTGELFF. The CDR3 bases are TGTGCCAGCAGCTTAGCGTGGGTAGCCTCTACCGGGGAGCTGTTTTTT.

This clonotype was picked up a small number of times. The chain has TRBV11-2 and TRBJ2-1; maybe TRBD2 (5 bases). The CDR3 sequence is 12 residues long. Germline V CDR1 and CDR2: SGHAT, FQNNGV. DNA for the CDR3: TGTGCGGTGGGGAGCTCCTACAATGAGCAGTTCTTC. This translates into CAVGSSYNEQFF.

The chain joins TRBV12-3 or TRBV12-4 to TRBJ2-1; 8 nucleotides align to TRBD2. Losses at the gene ends were 3 bases for V and 4 bases for J; bases not matched to a gene: 5. The CDR3 is made up of 15 amino acids. DNA of the CDR3: TGTGCCAGCAGTTTTGGGCGGGGGGAGTACAATGAGCAGTTCTTC. Its protein is CASSFGRGEYNEQFF.

The chain combines TRBV20-1 with TRBJ1-1; 7 bases map to TRBD1. The germline V gene has CDR1 DFQATT and CDR2 SNEGSKA (reference sequence). The CDR3 consists of 13 residues. V shed 5 bases and J 3 bases; nucleotides not matched to a gene: 6. The CDR3 reads CSAFSGGDTEAFF. DNA of the CDR3: TGCAGTGCTTTTTCAGGGGGAGACACTGAAGCTTTCTTT.

Points on this clonotype: The junction differs from germline at one of its ends, possibly a read error. The genes are TRBV11-2 and TRBJ2-1; D perhaps matches TRBD2 (6 bases). The CDR3 runs 15 residues. Germline loops: CDR1 SGHAT, CDR2 FQNNGV. CDR3 amino acids: CASSLGGTPYTEQFF. CDR3 sequence (DNA): TGTGCCAGCAGCTTAGGCGGGACCCCTTACACTGAGCAGTTCTTC.